The clone carrying this T cell receptor beta chain was counted only a few times. Its antigen is still unknown. Chemo-refractory metastatic non-small-cell lung cancer patients underwent focal radiation alongside CTLA-4 blockade with ipilimumab. This entry belongs to a study of radiotherapy plus CTLA-4 blockade in lung cancer. This table comes from immunoSEQ multiplex PCR, and its TCRdb copy is limited to in-frame clones, with some not included. The sample shows roughly 120,000 clones, approximately 84% of them seen only once. General study points: There was expansion of tumor-derived TCR clones in blood after radiotherapy plus ipilimumab. Interferon-beta, together with early blood T cell clone dynamics, reportedly best predicted response.

The CDR3 is 14 residues long. Trimming removed 11 bases from V and 7 bases from J; junction bases left unmatched: 10. Germline assignment: CDR1 WSHSY and CDR2 SAAADI. J is TRBJ2-2 and V is TRBV10-2, with 10 bases aligning to TRBD1. The material sequenced was peripheral blood, taken from a patient treated with radiotherapy plus ipilimumab. The receptor was derived from a human donor with non-small cell lung cancer who had a partial response to radiotherapy plus ipilimumab. The CDR3 protein is CAGRQGASNGELFF. The CDR3 DNA reads as TGCGCCGGAAGACAGGGGGCGTCGAACGGGGAGCTGTTTTTT.